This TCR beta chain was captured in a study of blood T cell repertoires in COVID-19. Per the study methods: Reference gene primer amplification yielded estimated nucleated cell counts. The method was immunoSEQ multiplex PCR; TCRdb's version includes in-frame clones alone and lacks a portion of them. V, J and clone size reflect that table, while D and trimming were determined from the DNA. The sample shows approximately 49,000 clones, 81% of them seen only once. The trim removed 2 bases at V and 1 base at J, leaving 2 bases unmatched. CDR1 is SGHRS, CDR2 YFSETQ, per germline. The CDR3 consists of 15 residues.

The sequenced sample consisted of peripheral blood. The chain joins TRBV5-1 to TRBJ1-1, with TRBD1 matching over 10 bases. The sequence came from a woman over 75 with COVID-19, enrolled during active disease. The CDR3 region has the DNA TGCGCCAGCAGCTTCGGACAGGGGGGGAACACTGAAGCTTTCTTT. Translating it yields CASSFGQGGNTEAFF.